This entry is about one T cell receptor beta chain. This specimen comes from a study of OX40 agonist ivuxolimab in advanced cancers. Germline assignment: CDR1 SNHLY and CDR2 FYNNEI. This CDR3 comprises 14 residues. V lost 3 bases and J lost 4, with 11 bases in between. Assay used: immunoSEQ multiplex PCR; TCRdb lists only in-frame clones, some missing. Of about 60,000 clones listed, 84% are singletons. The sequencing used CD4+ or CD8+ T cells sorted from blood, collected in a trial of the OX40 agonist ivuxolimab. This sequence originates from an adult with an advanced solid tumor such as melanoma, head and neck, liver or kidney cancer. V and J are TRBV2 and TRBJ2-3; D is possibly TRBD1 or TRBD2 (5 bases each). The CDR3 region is CASSEGVRADTQYF. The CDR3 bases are TGTGCCAGCAGTGAGGGGGTTCGGGCAGATACGCAGTATTTT.